This T cell receptor beta chain was sequenced for a study of T-cell reconstitution after alpha-beta-depleted transplantation in children. The study's findings and limits: Reportedly, roughly two months post-transplant, alpha-beta T cells arose from several hundred expanded graft clones. Counts and diversity of T cells one year after transplant came mostly from newly produced T cells.

With regard to this clonotype: Its antigen remains unknown.

Unique molecular identifiers were incorporated when the TCRbeta library was constructed. TCRdb itself ran the PCR reads through MiXCR, one entry per CDR3 protein. Seen here are over 100,000 distinct CDR3 sequences, under 9% observed once, and the top ten hold around 15%. The sample was PBMCs, taken before TCRalphabeta/CD19-depleted stem cell transplant. The clonotype originates from a boy between 2 and 15 years old with acute lymphoblastic leukemia, due to receive a stem cell transplant.

The CDR3 reads CASSHGTLGEKLFF. CDR3 nucleotide sequence: TGTGCCAGCAGCCACGGGACCCTGGGGGAAAAACTGTTTTTT. The chain has TRBV7-9 and TRBJ1-4, with a tentative D call TRBD1 (5 bases). This CDR3 region has 14 residues. Trimming stripped 5 bases from V and 8 bases from J, with 15 bases between. Germline CDR1 reads SEHNR; CDR2 reads FQNEAQ (reference sequence).